Shown below are 31 T cell receptor beta chains from a single sample sequenced in a study of T cell responses to AZD1222 COVID-19 vaccine. TCRdb's copy holds only in-frame clones and misses some; the assay was immunoSEQ multiplex PCR. The sample lists about 110,000 clones, around 84% occurring once. The input for sequencing was peripheral blood, taken on day 0 of AZD1222 vaccination. The receptor set was obtained from an adult in good health.

This clone was observed a few times. The rearrangement joins TRBV30 to TRBJ1-6; 8 bases agree with TRBD1. Germline CDR1 reads GTSNPN; CDR2 reads SVGIG (reference sequence). This CDR3 is 13 amino acids long. J was trimmed by 9 bases and V by 7 bases; bases with no gene match: 8. The CDR3 here is CAFRDRRGSPLHF. The CDR3 region has the DNA TGTGCCTTTCGGGACAGGAGGGGTTCACCCCTCCACTTT.

The chain couples TRBV5-4 to TRBJ2-2, with D possibly being TRBD2 (6 bases). With 0 bases removed from V and 5 bases from J, the gap between germline ends came to 11 bases. This CDR3 spans 15 amino acids. The germline gives CDR1 SGHNT, CDR2 YYREEE (reference sequence). CDR3 sequence reads: CASSLDLARTGELFF. CDR3 in DNA: TGTGCCAGCAGCTTGGATCTAGCGAGGACCGGGGAGCTGTTTTTT.

This clone has only one observation. This chain connects TRBV28 to TRBJ1-5; maybe TRBD1 (5 bases). Trimming left V 5 bases short and J 6 bases short, with 14 bases between. Per germline, CDR1 MDHEN and CDR2 SYDVKM. The CDR3 sequence is 14 residues long. CDR3 nucleotide sequence: TGTGCCAGCAGTCGGTCGAGGGGTCGTCAGCCCCAGCATTTT. It encodes CASSRSRGRQPQHF.

This clone came up a few times. The V and J genes are TRBV10-1 and TRBJ2-1; TRBD1 or TRBD2 may be the D gene (5 bases each). There are 15 residues in the CDR3. V was trimmed by 8 bases and J by 11 bases, leaving 25 bases between them. Looked up from germline, CDR1 is WNHNN and CDR2 is SYGVQD (reference sequence). In nucleotides, the CDR3 is TGCGCCAGCCCGCCTCCGGGACCGCGGACAATGAAGCAGTTCTTC. Its translation: CASPPPGPRTMKQFF.

The DNA of the CDR3 is TGTGCCTTCGAGGGAGGGGGACTCCCTGTAACGGAGCAGTTCTTC. This translates into CAFEGGGLPVTEQFF. The chain joins TRBV30 to TRBJ2-1; D might be TRBD2 (7 bases). Trimming took off 7 bases at V and 10 bases at J, with 26 bases between the two ends. The length of the CDR3 is 15 residues. CDR1 is GTSNPN, CDR2 SVGIG, per germline (reference sequence).

The rearrangement links TRBV4-1 to TRBJ1-1, with D possibly matching TRBD1 (6 bases). CDR3 length equals 14 residues. V lost 4 bases and J lost 1, with 10 bases in between. Per germline, CDR1 MGHRA and CDR2 YSYEKL. Here the CDR3 reads CASSPGDRNTEAFF. The CDR3 bases are TGCGCCAGCAGCCCAGGGGATAGGAACACTGAAGCTTTCTTT.

This sequence joins TRBV7-9 and TRBJ2-2, with 12 bases lining up with TRBD1. CDR1 and CDR2 (germline): SEHNR, FQNEAQ (reference sequence). The J segment lost 3 bases and the V segment lost 4 bases, leaving 12 bases of the junction unmatched. This CDR3 has 19 residues. This chain's CDR3 is CASSSIPGQGARHTGELFF. The CDR3 DNA is TGTGCCAGCAGCTCCATCCCGGGACAGGGGGCGCGGCACACCGGGGAGCTGTTTTTT.

V and J are TRBV2 and TRBJ1-1; D possibly corresponds to TRBD1 (5 bases). The CDR3 length is 13 residues. Germline-derived CDR1 and CDR2 are SNHLY and FYNNEI. The V and J ends lost 8 bases and 1 base respectively, with 11 bases between them. CDR3 sequence reads: CASFEGSNTEAFF. For the CDR3, the DNA is TGTGCCAGCTTCGAGGGGTCGAACACTGAAGCTTTCTTT.

This chain connects TRBV7-2 to TRBJ1-1; no firm D call. Germline CDR1 and CDR2: SGHTA and FQGNSA. Trimming removed 1 base at V and 10 bases at J, with 16 bases between. The CDR3 is made up of 14 amino acids. The CDR3 sequence: CASSLGFSRALAFF. CDR3 DNA: TGTGCCAGCAGCTTAGGTTTTTCACGGGCCTTAGCTTTCTTT.

V usage is TRBV15 and J usage is TRBJ1-6; no definite D call. From germline, CDR1 is LNHNV and CDR2 YYDKDF (reference sequence). Trimming left V 0 bases short and J 4 bases short, with 7 bases between. The CDR3 spans 15 residues. The CDR3 reads CATSREPDYNSPLHF. CDR3 in DNA: TGTGCCACCAGCAGAGAACCGGATTATAATTCACCCCTCCACTTT.

This rearrangement joins TRBV5-4 to TRBJ2-1, with D perhaps TRBD1 (6 bases). V gave up 4 bases and J gave up 10 bases, with 15 bases separating them. The germline V gene has CDR1 SGHNT and CDR2 YYREEE (reference sequence). The CDR3 sequence is 13 residues long. CDR3 sequence reads: CASSTDLGAEQFF. CDR3 sequence (DNA): TGTGCCAGCAGCACCGATCTGGGGGCGGAGCAGTTCTTC.

J is TRBJ2-1 and V is TRBV11-1, with D perhaps TRBD2 (5 bases). Germline lookup yields CDR1 SGHAT and CDR2 FQDESV (reference sequence). V was clipped by 3 bases and J by 4 bases, with 13 bases between them. The CDR3 sequence is 15 residues long. The CDR3 protein is CASSFLAGAYNEQFF. For the CDR3, the DNA is TGTGCCAGCAGCTTTTTGGCGGGCGCTTACAATGAGCAGTTCTTC.

This clone has a handful of counts. V usage is TRBV11-2 and J usage is TRBJ2-1, with 7 bases matching TRBD2. Germline loops: CDR1 SGHAT, CDR2 FQNNGV. This CDR3 region has 16 residues. The junction had 5 bases not matched to a gene; V was cut back by 3 bases and J by 0 bases. The CDR3 sequence: CASSFERDLSYNEQFF. DNA for the CDR3: TGTGCCAGCAGCTTTGAGCGGGACCTCTCCTACAATGAGCAGTTCTTC.

The V gene is TRBV2, the J gene TRBJ1-1; 7 nucleotides match TRBD1. The CDR3 extends over 14 amino acids. CDR1 is SNHLY and CDR2 is FYNNEI in the germline V gene. Unmatched junction bases numbered 9, after V lost 7 bases and J lost 4 bases. CDR3 amino acids: CASTLTDRATEAFF. The CDR3 nucleotides read TGTGCCAGCACCCTAACTGACAGGGCCACTGAAGCTTTCTTT.

The genes are TRBV27 and TRBJ1-1; D remains unclear. The ends were cut back, 0 bases at V and 0 bases at J, with 11 bases in the middle. The CDR3 spans 16 residues. Germline V gene sequence: CDR1 MNHEY, CDR2 SMNVEV (reference sequence). Here the CDR3 reads CASSLSTTSLNTEAFF. The DNA for the CDR3 is TGTGCCAGCAGTTTATCGACCACTAGCCTGAACACTGAAGCTTTCTTT.

This clone is a singleton in its sample. In nucleotides, the CDR3 is TGTGCCAGCACCGAGGGGAACACTGAAGCTTTCTTT. Its translation: CASTEGNTEAFF. The chain uses TRBV12-3 or TRBV12-4 and TRBJ1-1; D ambiguous. V lost 7 bases and J lost 1, with 7 bases in between. This CDR3 is built from 12 residues.

The chain is built from TRBV15 and TRBJ1-1, with 10 bases aligning to TRBD1. Germline V gene lookup returns CDR1 LNHNV and CDR2 YYDKDF (reference sequence). The CDR3 is made up of 16 amino acids. Germline trimming cut 2 bases from V and 4 bases from J; bases unmatched to any gene: 7. The CDR3 sequence is CATSRRQGAGGTEAFF. In nucleotides, the CDR3 is TGTGCCACCAGCAGAAGACAGGGGGCTGGCGGCACTGAAGCTTTCTTT.

Comment on this clone: Other DNA sequences in the same sample also yield this CDR3. The chain joins TRBV19 to TRBJ1-1; D not resolved. The CDR3 length is 14 residues. Trimming removed 5 bases at V and 0 bases at J, with 10 bases between. In germline, CDR1 is LNHDA, CDR2 SQIVND (reference sequence). CDR3 protein: CASSPQTLNTEAFF. CDR3 sequence (DNA): TGTGCCAGTAGTCCCCAAACATTGAACACTGAAGCTTTCTTT.

As regards this clone: Because the CDR3's place on the DNA is in doubt, the DNA is left out and the CDR3 is given as listed by TCRdb. CDR3 loop: CASKGSFGGGAVKFF. This chain connects TRBV25-1 to TRBJ2-1; TRBD2, the table's D call, was not compared with the DNA. The CDR3 comprises 15 residues, both ends counted. The germline gives CDR1 MGHDK, CDR2 SYGVNS.

This clone has just a few counts. This chain joins TRBV11-3 and TRBJ2-5; no reliable D call. CDR3 length: 15 residues. From germline, CDR1 is SGHNT and CDR2 YENEEA. V was trimmed by 3 bases and J by 5 bases, leaving 16 bases between them. The DNA of the CDR3 is TGTGCCAGCAGCTTGGACGGTGGGTCGGCCGAGACCCAGTACTTC. Translation gives CASSLDGGSAETQYF.

The V call is TRBV4-1, the J call TRBJ2-3; 7 bases agree with TRBD1. Trimming cost V 3 bases and J 4 bases; bases outside gene matches: 10. The length of the CDR3 is 16 residues. From germline, CDR1 is MGHRA and CDR2 YSYEKL. For the CDR3, the DNA is TGCGCCAGCAGCCAGGGGGACAGCCCGAGCGCAGATACGCAGTATTTT. This gives the protein CASSQGDSPSADTQYF.

The V gene is TRBV28, the J gene TRBJ2-7, with a possible D match to TRBD1 (5 bases). V shed 8 bases and J shed 1 base, with 27 bases lying between them. Germline lookup yields CDR1 MDHEN and CDR2 SYDVKM. The CDR3 is made up of 18 amino acids. The CDR3 sequence: CASPPYGAYKEGSYEQYF. The CDR3 region has the DNA TGTGCCAGCCCTCCTTATGGGGCCTACAAAGAAGGGTCCTACGAGCAGTACTTC.

This chain connects TRBV7-3 to TRBJ1-1, with D unresolved. CDR1 is SGHTA, CDR2 FQGTGA, per germline. Trimming removed 5 bases from V and 1 base from J, with 8 bases in between. The CDR3 sequence is 13 residues long. The chain's CDR3 is CASSPGRNTEAFF. CDR3 nucleotide sequence: TGTGCCAGCAGCCCGGGAAGGAACACTGAAGCTTTCTTT.

V usage is TRBV28 and J usage is TRBJ1-2; D call uncertain. Trimming removed 8 bases at V and 4 bases at J, with 11 bases between. Germline CDR1 is MDHEN and CDR2 is SYDVKM. The CDR3 has 12 residues. In DNA, the CDR3 is TGTGCCAGCGAAGGGAGTAGCTATGGCTACACCTTC. Protein product: CASEGSSYGYTF.

This clone has just one count. The V gene is TRBV6-5, the J gene TRBJ2-4, with D possibly being TRBD1 (5 bases). This CDR3 comprises 15 residues. V was pared by 7 bases and J by 3 bases, with 16 bases between. Germline-derived CDR1 and CDR2 are MNHEY and SVGAGI. In nucleotides, the CDR3 is TGTGCCAGCATAGGGGAAACTCCTAACAAAAACATTCAGTACTTC. Translating it yields CASIGETPNKNIQYF.

The CDR3 DNA follows: TGTGCCTGGACTTCGAGCGGGGGGGCCATCGGGGAGCTGTTTTTT. Translating gives CAWTSSGGAIGELFF. The genes are TRBV30 and TRBJ2-2, with 10 bases fitting TRBD2. The CDR3 has 15 residues. Trimming took 4 bases from V and 7 from J; bases not matched to a gene: 9. CDR1 is GTSNPN, CDR2 SVGIG, per germline (reference sequence).

The chain employs TRBV7-2 and TRBJ2-7; 10 bases are shared with TRBD1. V lost 1 base and J lost 6; bases outside the gene matches: 9. Germline V gene sequence: CDR1 SGHTA, CDR2 FQGNSA. CDR3 size: 16 residues. The DNA of the CDR3 is TGTGCCAGCAGCTTAGGATCCGGGACAGGGGTCACCGAGCAGTACTTC. This sequence encodes CASSLGSGTGVTEQYF.

This clone was recorded a few times. This chain joins TRBV28 and TRBJ1-4; 9 bases map to TRBD1. Germline CDR1 reads MDHEN; CDR2 reads SYDVKM. The length of the CDR3 is 14 residues. Trimming removed 3 bases from V and 9 bases from J; junction bases left unmatched: 5. The CDR3 region has the DNA TGTGCCAGCAGTTTTAGGACAGGGGTAAAAAAACTGTTTTTT. Its protein product is CASSFRTGVKKLFF.

This clone turned up a few times. The chain carries TRBV19 and TRBJ2-6; possibly TRBD1 for D (5 bases). Germline-derived CDR1 and CDR2 are LNHDA and SQIVND (reference sequence). The V end was cut by 7 bases, the J end by 4 bases, with 14 bases between. The CDR3 is 15 amino acids. CDR3: CASTDRGQGANVLTF. The CDR3, as DNA: TGTGCCAGTACCGATAGGGGCCAGGGGGCCAACGTCCTGACTTTC.

The CDR3 is CAWSLGDRLGGNTIYF. CDR3 DNA sequence: TGTGCCTGGAGTCTGGGGGACAGGTTAGGCGGAAACACCATATATTTT. The V call is TRBV30, the J call TRBJ1-3, with TRBD1 identical over 8 bases. Germline V CDR1 and CDR2: GTSNPN, SVGIG (reference sequence). J lost 4 bases, V lost 2 bases, and 10 bases had no gene match. This CDR3 comprises 16 residues.

V and J are TRBV30 and TRBJ2-7; TRBD2 matches 11 bases. V lost 1 base, J lost 2 bases, and 4 bases stayed unmatched. The CDR3 is 15 residues long. Germline V gene lookup returns CDR1 GTSNPN and CDR2 SVGIG (reference sequence). As DNA, the CDR3 is TGTGCCTGGAGTGGACTAGCGGGGAGAGCCTACGAGCAGTACTTC. It translates to CAWSGLAGRAYEQYF.